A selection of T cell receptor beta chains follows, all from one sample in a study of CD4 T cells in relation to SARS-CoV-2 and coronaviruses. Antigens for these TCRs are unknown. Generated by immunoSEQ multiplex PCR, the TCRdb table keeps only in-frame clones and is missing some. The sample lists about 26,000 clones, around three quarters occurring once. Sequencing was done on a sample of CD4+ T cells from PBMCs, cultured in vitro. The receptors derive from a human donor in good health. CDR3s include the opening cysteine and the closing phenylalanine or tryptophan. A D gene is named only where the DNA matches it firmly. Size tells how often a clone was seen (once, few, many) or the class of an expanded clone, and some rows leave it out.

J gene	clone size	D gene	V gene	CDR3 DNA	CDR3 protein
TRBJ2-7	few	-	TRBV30	TGTGCCTGGAGTGTAGGGGTCGAGCAGTACTTC	CAWSVGVEQYF
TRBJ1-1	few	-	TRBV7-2	TGTGCCAGCAGCTTCAGGGTGAACACTGAAGCTTTCTTT	CASSFRVNTEAFF
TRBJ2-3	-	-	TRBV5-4	TGTGCCAGCAGCTTGGCCGGACCCAGCACAGATACGCAGTATTTT	CASSLAGPSTDTQYF
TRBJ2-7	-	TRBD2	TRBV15	TGTGCCACCCGCGACACTAGCGGGAGACTTACCTACGAGCAGTACTTC	CATRDTSGRLTYEQYF
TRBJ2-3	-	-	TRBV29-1	TGCAGCGTTGTCACGGTCAGCACAGATACGCAGTATTTT	CSVVTVSTDTQYF
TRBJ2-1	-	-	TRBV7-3	TGTGCCAGCAGCCAACTGGGGGGAGCGGCTGAGCAGTTCTTC	CASSQLGGAAEQFF
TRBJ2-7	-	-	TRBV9	TGTGCCAGCTCCGGGGGAATCTCCTACGAGCAGTACTTC	CASSGGISYEQYF
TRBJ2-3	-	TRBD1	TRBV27	TGTGCCAGCAGTTTACAGACAGGGCGCACAGATACGCAGTATTTT	CASSLQTGRTDTQYF
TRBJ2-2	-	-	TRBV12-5	TGTGCTAGTGCCAGGACAGCCCGGGGCGGGGAGCTGTTTTTT	CASARTARGGELFF
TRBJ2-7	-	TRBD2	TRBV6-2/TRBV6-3	TGTGCCAGCAGTTACTCTCTAGCGGGAGTGGGATACGAGCAGTACTTC	CASSYSLAGVGYEQYF
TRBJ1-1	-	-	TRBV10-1	TGCGCCAGCAGTGAACTGCGTGGGTCTGAAGCTTTCTTT	CASSELRGSEAFF
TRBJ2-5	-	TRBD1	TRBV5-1	TGCGCCAGCAGCTTGGATGTGGGACAGGGGCGAGAGACCCAGTACTTC	CASSLDVGQGRETQYF
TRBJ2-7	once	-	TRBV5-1	TGCGCCAGCAGCTTGGGCGAGACAGGCGCCTACGAGCAGTACTTC	CASSLGETGAYEQYF
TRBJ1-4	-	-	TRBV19	TGTGCCACCCGAGGGGGGGGGCCCAATGAAAAACTGTTTTTT	CATRGGGPNEKLFF
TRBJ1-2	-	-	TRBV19	TGTGCGAGTTACGCGGGACCCGATCGTCCTAACTATGGCTACACCTTC	CASYAGPDRPNYGYTF
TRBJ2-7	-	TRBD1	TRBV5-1	TGCGCCAGCAGCTCTCAGGGGGCTGGCTACGAGCAGTACTTC	CASSSQGAGYEQYF
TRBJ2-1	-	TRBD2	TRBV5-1	TGCGCCAGCAGCTTGGGGACTAGCGAACGTGAGCAGTTCTTC	CASSLGTSEREQFF
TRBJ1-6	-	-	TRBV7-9	TGTGCCAGCAGCTTATGGCAGGGTATGGATTCACCCCTCCACTTT	CASSLWQGMDSPLHF
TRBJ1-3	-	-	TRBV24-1	TGTGCCACCTCTAGCGGGGGGCCTAATGGAAACACCATATATTTT	CATSSGGPNGNTIYF
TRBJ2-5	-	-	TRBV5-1	TGCGCCAGCAGCGGACTTCCGGGACTCCGGGAGACCCAGTACTTC	CASSGLPGLRETQYF
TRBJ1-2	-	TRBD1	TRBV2	TGTGCCAGCAGTGACAGGGGGCCCCGCTACACCTTC	CASSDRGPRYTF
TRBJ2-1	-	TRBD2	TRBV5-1	TGCGCCAGCAGCGCCGATAGCGGGGCGGGATACAATGAGCAGTTCTTC	CASSADSGAGYNEQFF
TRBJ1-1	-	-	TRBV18	TGTGCCAGCTCTATAGGGGGAGACACTGAAGCTTTCTTT	CASSIGGDTEAFF
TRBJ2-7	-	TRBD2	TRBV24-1	TGTGCCACCAGGGCTGGGGGGGGAACCTACGAGCAGTACTTC	CATRAGGGTYEQYF
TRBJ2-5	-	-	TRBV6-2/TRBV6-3	TGTGCCAGCAGTTACCTAGGGGCGGGAATGGGGGAGACCCAGTACTTC	CASSYLGAGMGETQYF
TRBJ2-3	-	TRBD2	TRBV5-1	TGCGCCAGCACCTTTGGGGGGGAAAGAGCAGATACGCAGTATTTT	CASTFGGERADTQYF
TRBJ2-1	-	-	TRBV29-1	TGCAGCGTTGAAGACTCGGACAGATTCTACTCCTACAATGAGCAGTTCTTC	CSVEDSDRFYSYNEQFF
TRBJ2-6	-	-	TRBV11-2	TGTGCCAGCAGCTGGAAGTCTGGGGCCAACGTCCTGACTTTC	CASSWKSGANVLTF
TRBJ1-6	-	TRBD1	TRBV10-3	TGTGCCATCAGTGACCGGACAGGGGTTTCACCCCTCCACTTT	CAISDRTGVSPLHF
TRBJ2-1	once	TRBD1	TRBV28	TGTGCCAGCAGCTCCGACAGGGTCCTACCGGGTGAGCAGTTCTTC	CASSSDRVLPGEQFF
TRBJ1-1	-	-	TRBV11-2	TGTGCCAGCAGCTTCCGGGACACTGAAGCTTTCTTT	CASSFRDTEAFF
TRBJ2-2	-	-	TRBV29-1	TGCAGCGGATCCACCGGGACATCCGACCGGGAGCTGTTTTTT	CSGSTGTSDRELFF
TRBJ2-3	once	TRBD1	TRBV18	TGTGCCAGCTCAGTTCGGACAGGGGGGAGCACAGATACGCAGTATTTT	CASSVRTGGSTDTQYF
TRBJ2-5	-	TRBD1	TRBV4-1	TGCGCCAGCAGCCAGGGGGACAGGAGACAAGAGACCCAGTACTTC	CASSQGDRRQETQYF
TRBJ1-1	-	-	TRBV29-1	TGCAGCGTTGAAGATCAAAGGTCTTTTGAAGCTTTCTTT	CSVEDQRSFEAFF
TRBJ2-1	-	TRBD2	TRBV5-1	TGCGCCAGCAGACTAGCGGACTCCTACAATGAGCAGTTCTTC	CASRLADSYNEQFF
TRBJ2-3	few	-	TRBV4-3	TGCGCCAGCAGCCAGAAGGGGGCTAGCGGAAGCACAGATACGCAGTATTTT	CASSQKGASGSTDTQYF
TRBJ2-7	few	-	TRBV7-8	TGTGCCAGCAGCTTAGTTACGATTTCCTACGAGCAGTACTTC	CASSLVTISYEQYF
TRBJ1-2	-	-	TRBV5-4	TGTGCCAGCAGCTTGGCTTTGGGGGACATGGGTGGCTACACCTTC	CASSLALGDMGGYTF
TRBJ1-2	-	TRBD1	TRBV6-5	TGTGCCAGCGGGAAGGGGGCTTTCGGGGGCTACACCTTC	CASGKGAFGGYTF
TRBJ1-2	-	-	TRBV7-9	TGTGCCAGCAGCTTAGTGTGGGGCTCTAGCTATGGCTACACCTTC	CASSLVWGSSYGYTF
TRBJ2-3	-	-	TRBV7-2	TGTGCCAGCAGCCAAAGCGTGGCGGGAGATACGCAGTATTTT	CASSQSVAGDTQYF
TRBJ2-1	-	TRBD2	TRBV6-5	TGTGCCAGTAAGCTAGCGGGGGGTCACAATGAGCAGTTCTTC	CASKLAGGHNEQFF
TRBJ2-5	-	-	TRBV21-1	TGTGCCAGCAGCAAAGTCGGGACTAGCGGCCTCGGGGCCCAGTACTTC	CASSKVGTSGLGAQYF
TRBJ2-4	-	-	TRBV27	TGTGCCAGCAGTCGCAACCTACAGCTAGCCAAAAACATTCAGTACTTC	CASSRNLQLAKNIQYF
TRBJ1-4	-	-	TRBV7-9	TGTGCCAGCAGCCGGAACGGGGGCGGAGGTGAAAAACTGTTTTTT	CASSRNGGGGEKLFF
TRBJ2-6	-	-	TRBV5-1	TGCGCCAGCAGCTTGAGGAGCTCTGGGGCCAACGTCCTGACTTTC	CASSLRSSGANVLTF
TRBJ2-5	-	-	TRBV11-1	TGTGCCAGCAGTCTTACTGGGACACAAGAGACCCAGTACTTC	CASSLTGTQETQYF
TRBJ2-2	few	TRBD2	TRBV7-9	TGTGCCAGCAGCACGGGACTAGCGGTCCCCGGGGAGCTGTTTTTT	CASSTGLAVPGELFF
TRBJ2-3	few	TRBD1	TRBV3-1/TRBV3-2	TGTGCCAGCAGCCAGGGACAGGGAAGAGATACGCAGTATTTT	CASSQGQGRDTQYF
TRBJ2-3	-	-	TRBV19	TGTGCCAGTACTGAGTCAGGGACAGATACGCAGTATTTT	CASTESGTDTQYF
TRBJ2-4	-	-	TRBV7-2	TGTGCCAGCAGCTTAGAGGGAAGTACGGGAAACATTCAGTACTTC	CASSLEGSTGNIQYF
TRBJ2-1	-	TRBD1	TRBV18	TGTGCCAGCTCACCGGGGTCGACAGGGTACAATGAGCAGTTCTTC	CASSPGSTGYNEQFF
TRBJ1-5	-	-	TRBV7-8	TGTGCCAGCAGCTTAGCACAGGATAGCAATCAGCCCCAGCATTTT	CASSLAQDSNQPQHF